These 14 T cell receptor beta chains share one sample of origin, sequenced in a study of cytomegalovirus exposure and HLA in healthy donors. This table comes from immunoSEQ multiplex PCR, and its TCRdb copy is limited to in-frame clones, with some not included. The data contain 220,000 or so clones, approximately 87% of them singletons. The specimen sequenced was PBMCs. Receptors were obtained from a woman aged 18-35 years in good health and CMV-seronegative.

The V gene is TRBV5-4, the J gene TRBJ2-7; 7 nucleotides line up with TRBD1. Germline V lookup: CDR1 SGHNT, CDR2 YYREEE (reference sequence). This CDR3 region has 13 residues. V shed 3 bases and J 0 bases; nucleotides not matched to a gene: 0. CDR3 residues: CASSWTGSYEQYF. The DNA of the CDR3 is TGTGCCAGCAGCTGGACAGGCTCCTACGAGCAGTACTTC. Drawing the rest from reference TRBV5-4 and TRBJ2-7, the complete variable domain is ETGVTQSPTHLIKTRGQQVTLRCSSQSGHNTVSWYQQALGQGPQFIFQYYREEENGRGNFPPRFSGLQFPNYSSELNVNALELDDSALYLCASSWTGSYEQYFGPGTRLTVT.

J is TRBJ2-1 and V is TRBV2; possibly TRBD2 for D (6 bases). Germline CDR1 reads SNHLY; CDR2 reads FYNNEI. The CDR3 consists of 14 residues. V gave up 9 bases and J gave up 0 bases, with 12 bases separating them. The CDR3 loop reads CARSGGNSYNEQFF. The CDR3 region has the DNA TGTGCCAGATCAGGAGGGAACTCCTACAATGAGCAGTTCTTC.

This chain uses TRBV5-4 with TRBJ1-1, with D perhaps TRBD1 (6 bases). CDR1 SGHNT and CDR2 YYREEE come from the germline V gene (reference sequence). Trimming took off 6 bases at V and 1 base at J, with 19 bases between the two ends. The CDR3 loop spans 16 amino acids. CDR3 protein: CASTPQWGQENTEAFF. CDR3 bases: TGTGCCAGCACCCCTCAGTGGGGGCAGGAGAACACTGAAGCTTTCTTT.

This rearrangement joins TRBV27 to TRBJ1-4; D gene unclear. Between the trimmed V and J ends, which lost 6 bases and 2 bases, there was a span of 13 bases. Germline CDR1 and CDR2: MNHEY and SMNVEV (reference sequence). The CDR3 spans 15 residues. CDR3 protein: CASSSVGSTNEKLFF. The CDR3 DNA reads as TGTGCCAGCAGCTCCGTGGGGTCGACTAATGAAAAACTGTTTTTT.

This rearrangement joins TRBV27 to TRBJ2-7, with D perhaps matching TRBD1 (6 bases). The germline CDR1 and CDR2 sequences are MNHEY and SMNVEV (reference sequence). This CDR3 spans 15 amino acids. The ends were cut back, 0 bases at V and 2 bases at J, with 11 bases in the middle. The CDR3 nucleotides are TGTGCCAGCAGTTTATCCTTTCAGGGGCCCTACGAGCAGTACTTC. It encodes CASSLSFQGPYEQYF.

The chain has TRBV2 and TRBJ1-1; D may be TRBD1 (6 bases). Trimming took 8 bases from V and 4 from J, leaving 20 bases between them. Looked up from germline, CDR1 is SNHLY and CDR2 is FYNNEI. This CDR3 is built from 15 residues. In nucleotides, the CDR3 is TGTGCCAGCGGGTGGGGAACAGGGCTAAGCACTGAAGCTTTCTTT. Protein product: CASGWGTGLSTEAFF.

The CDR3 loop reads CASSYSRTAGGYTF. For the CDR3, the DNA is TGTGCCAGCAGTTACTCGAGGACGGCCGGTGGCTACACCTTC. The V and J genes are TRBV6-5 and TRBJ1-2; D is unresolved. The germline gives CDR1 MNHEY, CDR2 SVGAGI. CDR3 length equals 14 residues. The germline V and J ends were trimmed by 0 bases and 7 bases, with 12 bases remaining between them.

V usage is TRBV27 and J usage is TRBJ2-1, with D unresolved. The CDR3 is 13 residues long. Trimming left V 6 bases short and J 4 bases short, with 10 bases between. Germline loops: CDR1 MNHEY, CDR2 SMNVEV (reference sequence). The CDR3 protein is CASSYDSYNEQFF. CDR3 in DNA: TGTGCCAGCAGCTACGACTCTTACAATGAGCAGTTCTTC.

CDR3 region: CASLQGKDTGELFF. The CDR3 region has the DNA TGTGCCAGTTTACAGGGGAAGGACACCGGGGAGCTGTTTTTT. This chain connects TRBV19 to TRBJ2-2; 7 bases are a match to TRBD1. V gave up 8 bases and J gave up 3 bases; unmatched junction bases: 6. Germline V gene lookup returns CDR1 LNHDA and CDR2 SQIVND (reference sequence). The CDR3 is 14 amino acids. Using reference TRBV19 and TRBJ2-2 for the parts outside the CDR3, the full variable domain is DGGITQSPKYLFRKEGQNVTLSCEQNLNHDAMYWYRQDPGQGLRLIYYSQIVNDFQKGDIAEGYSVSREKKESFPLTVTSAQKNPTAFYLCASLQGKDTGELFFGEGSRLTVL.

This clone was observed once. CDR3 residues: CASSTWTSSNNEQFF. DNA of the CDR3: TGTGCCAGCAGCACCTGGACTAGCAGTAACAATGAGCAGTTCTTC. J is TRBJ2-1 and V is TRBV9, with 8 positions matching TRBD2. This CDR3 has 15 residues. Germline CDR1 is SGDLS and CDR2 is YYNGEE. Germline trimming cut 4 bases from V and 5 bases from J; bases unmatched to any gene: 8.

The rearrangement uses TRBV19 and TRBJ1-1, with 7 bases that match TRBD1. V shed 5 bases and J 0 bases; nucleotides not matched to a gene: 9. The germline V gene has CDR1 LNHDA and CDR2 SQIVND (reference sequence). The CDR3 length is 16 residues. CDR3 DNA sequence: TGTGCCAGTAGTCCCAGGGACAGATATCTGAACACTGAAGCTTTCTTT. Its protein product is CASSPRDRYLNTEAFF.

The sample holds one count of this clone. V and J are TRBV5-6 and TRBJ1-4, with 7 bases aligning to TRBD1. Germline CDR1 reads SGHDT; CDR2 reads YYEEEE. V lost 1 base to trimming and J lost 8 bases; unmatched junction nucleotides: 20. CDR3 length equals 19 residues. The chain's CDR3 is CASSLRGQGPAPNFEKLFF. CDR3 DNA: TGTGCCAGCAGCTTGAGGGGGCAGGGCCCCGCACCGAATTTCGAAAAACTGTTTTTT.

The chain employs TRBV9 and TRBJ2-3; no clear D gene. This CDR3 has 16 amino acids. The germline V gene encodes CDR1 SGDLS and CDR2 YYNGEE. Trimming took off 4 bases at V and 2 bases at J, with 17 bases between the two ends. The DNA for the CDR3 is TGTGCCAGCAGCCCCCGGCAGGTGAGTTCCACAGATACGCAGTATTTT. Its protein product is CASSPRQVSSTDTQYF.

The CDR3 region is CASSGVGNYGYTF. CDR3 coding DNA: TGTGCCAGCAGTGGGGTAGGGAACTATGGCTACACCTTC. The V and J genes are TRBV2 and TRBJ1-2; D is uncertain. The V gene lost 4 bases and the J gene lost 2 bases, with 8 bases spanning the gap. The CDR3 sequence is 13 residues long. CDR1 is SNHLY and CDR2 is FYNNEI in the germline V gene.